These 9 T cell receptor beta chains originate from one sample sequenced in a study of CD8+ T cells in alopecia areata. Extracted RNA was reverse transcribed into cDNA, the sequencing template. The repertoire was sequenced with immunoSEQ multiplex PCR; TCRdb's copy has only in-frame clones and lacks some. This sample yields some 120,000 clones, of which 45% to 60% are seen a single time; 4.5% to 5.5% belongs to the top ten. Sequencing used CD4+ T cells sorted from blood, obtained at week 0. All receptors come from a human donor with alopecia areata.

This clone was observed a few times. The V call is TRBV25-1, the J call TRBJ2-5; 12 nucleotides agree with TRBD1. J lost 4 bases, V lost 5 bases, and 8 bases had no gene match. Germline V gene data show CDR1 as MGHDK and CDR2 as SYGVNS. CDR3 length: 16 residues. The CDR3 DNA follows: TGTGCCAGCAGTAATCCGGGACAGGGGGCTTCAGAGACCCAGTACTTC. Translation gives CASSNPGQGASETQYF.

The chain joins TRBV11-2 to TRBJ2-1; D is undetermined. Germline values: CDR1 SGHAT, CDR2 FQNNGV. The CDR3 consists of 11 residues. V lost 3 bases, J lost 6 bases, and 3 bases lay in between. In DNA, the CDR3 is TGTGCCAGCAGCTTGGTCAATGAGCAGTTCTTC. It is translated as CASSLVNEQFF. Together with reference TRBV11-2 and TRBJ2-1, the CDR3 gives the full variable domain: EAGVAQSPRYKIIEKRQSVAFWCNPISGHATLYWYQQILGQGPKLLIQFQNNGVVDDSQLPKDRFSAERLKGVDSTLKIQPAKLEDSAVYLCASSLVNEQFFGPGTRLTVL.

In its sample, this clone was seen a few times. This rearrangement joins TRBV30 to TRBJ2-1; 9 bases are shared with TRBD2. The germline V gene has CDR1 GTSNPN and CDR2 SVGIG (reference sequence). The CDR3 consists of 17 residues. Trimming cost V 4 bases and J 6 bases; bases outside gene matches: 16. CDR3 in amino acids: CAWTPGPLAGLRNEQFF. In nucleotides, the CDR3 is TGTGCCTGGACCCCAGGTCCCCTAGCGGGATTACGCAATGAGCAGTTCTTC.

The chain links TRBV4-3 to TRBJ2-2; the D is unclear. Trimming shortened V by 0 bases and J by 6 bases, and 8 bases separated the two germline ends. The CDR3 length is 14 residues. The V gene's germline CDR1 is LGHNA and CDR2 YSLEER. The CDR3 spells CASSQETKSGELFF. The CDR3 bases are TGCGCCAGCAGCCAAGAAACGAAGTCCGGGGAGCTGTTTTTT.

J is TRBJ1-5 and V is TRBV7-2; 8 nucleotides align to TRBD1. The germline V gene encodes CDR1 SGHTA and CDR2 FQGNSA. V trimming: 6 bases; J trimming: 5 bases; junction bases outside the gene matches: 3. The CDR3 is 13 amino acids. CDR3 residues: CASSAGGHQPQHF. CDR3 bases: TGTGCCAGCAGTGCAGGGGGCCATCAGCCCCAGCATTTT. The variable domain in full, with the rest retrieved from reference TRBV7-2 and TRBJ1-5, is GAGVSQSPSNKVTEKGKDVELRCDPISGHTALYWYRQSLGQGLEFLIYFQGNSAPDKSGLPSDRFSAERTGGSVSTLTIQRTQQEDSAVYLCASSAGGHQPQHFGDGTRLSIL.

In this sample, this clone turned up once. The CDR3 end shows no conserved phenylalanine or tryptophan, and so a read error is likely. It is unclear where the CDR3 begins or ends on the DNA, so no DNA is shown, and the CDR3 is as TCRdb lists it. V and J are TRBV15 and TRBJ2-3. Germline assignment: CDR1 LNHNV and CDR2 YYDKDF (reference sequence). The CDR3 length is 12 residues, termini included. The CDR3 loop reads CATSRDMRPQVV.

The rearrangement joins TRBV27 to TRBJ2-7; D call uncertain. Germline lookup yields CDR1 MNHEY and CDR2 SMNVEV (reference sequence). Deletions cut 0 bases from V and 4 bases from J, with 10 bases between. This CDR3 has 14 residues. The DNA for the CDR3 is TGTGCCAGCAGTTTATCGTATAGGGCTTACGAGCAGTACTTC. The encoded protein is CASSLSYRAYEQYF.

This clone was recorded a few times. The chain carries TRBV4-1 and TRBJ2-3; TRBD2 matches at 14 bases. This CDR3 has 18 residues. Germline loops: CDR1 MGHRA, CDR2 YSYEKL. The J segment lost 5 bases and the V segment lost 0 bases, leaving 7 bases of the junction unmatched. The CDR3 region has the DNA TGCGCCAGCAGCCAAGAAGGGACTAGCGGGGGACCGGGAGATACGCAGTATTTT. The encoded protein is CASSQEGTSGGPGDTQYF.

This rearrangement joins TRBV5-1 to TRBJ1-2; D is undetermined. This CDR3 spans 14 amino acids. The germline V and J ends were trimmed by 0 bases and 4 bases, with 10 bases remaining between them. Germline V lookup: CDR1 SGHRS, CDR2 YFSETQ. The CDR3 spells CASSLGSQGYGYTF. In DNA, the CDR3 is TGCGCCAGCAGCTTGGGCAGTCAAGGCTATGGCTACACCTTC. The whole variable domain, filled in from reference TRBV5-1 and TRBJ1-2, reads KAGVTQTPRYLIKTRGQQVTLSCSPISGHRSVSWYQQTPGQGLQFLFEYFSETQRNKGNFPGRFSGRQFSNSRSEMNVSTLELGDSALYLCASSLGSQGYGYTFGSGTRLTVV.